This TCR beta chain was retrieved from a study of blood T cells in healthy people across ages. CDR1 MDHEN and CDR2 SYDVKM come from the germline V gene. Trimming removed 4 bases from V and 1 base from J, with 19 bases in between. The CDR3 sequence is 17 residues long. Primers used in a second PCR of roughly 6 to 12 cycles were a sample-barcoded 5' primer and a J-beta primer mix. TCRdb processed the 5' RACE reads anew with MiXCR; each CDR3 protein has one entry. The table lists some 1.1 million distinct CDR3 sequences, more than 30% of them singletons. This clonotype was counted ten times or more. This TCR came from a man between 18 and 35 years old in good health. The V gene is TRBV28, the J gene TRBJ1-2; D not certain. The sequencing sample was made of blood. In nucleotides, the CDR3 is TGTGCCAGCAGTTCATTGGTAACGATGGCCTTTAACTATGGCTACACCTTC. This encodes CASSSLVTMAFNYGYTF.